These 13 T cell receptor beta chains came from one sample sequenced in a study of control samples from healthy donors and cancer patients. Sequencing used immunoSEQ multiplex PCR; TCRdb keeps in-frame clones, though not all of them. The repertoire holds 85,000 to 95,000 clones, approximately 91% seen once, with around 0.9% in the top ten. Material: blood. Receptors originate from a woman aged 30 to 39 in good health.

The V call is TRBV12-3 or TRBV12-4, the J call TRBJ1-2; D ambiguous. This CDR3 has 11 amino acids. Trimming cost V 5 bases and J 3 bases, with 4 bases left between them. The CDR3 DNA is TGTGCCAGCAGTAGGTACTATGGCTACACCTTC. Its translation is CASSRYYGYTF.

This chain joins TRBV20-1 and TRBJ1-2, with 9 bases aligning to TRBD1. CDR1 is DFQATT and CDR2 is SNEGSKA in the germline V gene (reference sequence). Trimming removed 3 bases from V and 10 bases from J; junction bases left unmatched: 3. The CDR3 covers 11 residues. The CDR3 DNA follows: TGCAGTGCTAGGGGACAGGGCGACTACACCTTC. Translated: CSARGQGDYTF.

The J gene is TRBJ2-1, the V gene TRBV7-9; D is uncertain. Germline CDR1 reads SEHNR; CDR2 reads FQNEAQ (reference sequence). V gave up 7 bases and J gave up 7 bases, with 23 bases separating them. CDR3 length equals 16 residues. The CDR3 DNA reads TGTGCCAGCATCCCCGCAGGTGGGATTCTTGGGAATGAGCAGTTCTTC. It translates to CASIPAGGILGNEQFF.

V is TRBV5-1 and J is TRBJ2-4; maybe TRBD2 (6 bases). CDR1 SGHRS and CDR2 YFSETQ come from the germline V gene. V was shortened by 1 base and J by 3 bases, with 11 bases between the two germline ends. This CDR3 contains 15 residues. The CDR3 sequence is CASSLMGEDKNIQYF. CDR3 nucleotide sequence: TGCGCCAGCAGCTTGATGGGGGAGGACAAAAACATTCAGTACTTC.

J is TRBJ2-2 and V is TRBV4-2, with D possibly TRBD2 on 6 matching bases. Germline assignment: CDR1 LGHNA and CDR2 YNFKEQ. The CDR3 length is 17 residues. The V and J ends lost 0 bases and 7 bases respectively, with 18 bases between them. This CDR3 is CASSQDPKGTGDGELFF. The CDR3 nucleotides read TGTGCCAGCAGCCAAGATCCTAAAGGGACTGGCGACGGGGAGCTGTTTTTT.

V is TRBV19 and J is TRBJ1-2; 10 bases line up with TRBD1. Germline assignment: CDR1 LNHDA and CDR2 SQIVND (reference sequence). Unmatched junction bases numbered 1, after V lost 1 base and J lost 2 bases. This CDR3 region has 15 residues. The CDR3 coding sequence is TGTGCCAGTAGTATAGGGGGACAGGGGAACTATGGCTACACCTTC. Translated, it gives CASSIGGQGNYGYTF. Filled out from reference TRBV19 and TRBJ1-2, the complete variable domain reads DGGITQSPKYLFRKEGQNVTLSCEQNLNHDAMYWYRQDPGQGLRLIYYSQIVNDFQKGDIAEGYSVSREKKESFPLTVTSAQKNPTAFYLCASSIGGQGNYGYTFGSGTRLTVV.

The rearrangement uses TRBV5-1 and TRBJ2-1; 7 bases are a match to TRBD1. Per the germline V gene, CDR1 is SGHRS and CDR2 is YFSETQ. V lost 0 bases and J lost 2; bases outside the gene matches: 2. The CDR3 extends over 15 amino acids. The DNA of the CDR3 is TGCGCCAGCAGCTTGGACAGGGGACCCTACAATGAGCAGTTCTTC. Translated, it gives CASSLDRGPYNEQFF.

The chain combines TRBV2 with TRBJ1-1, with D possibly matching TRBD1 (6 bases). With 9 bases removed from V and 4 bases from J, the gap between germline ends came to 12 bases. CDR1 is SNHLY and CDR2 is FYNNEI in the germline V gene. The CDR3 is 12 amino acids. The CDR3 reads CASEDSLTEAFF. In nucleotides, the CDR3 is TGTGCCAGTGAGGACAGTCTCACTGAAGCTTTCTTT.

The V gene is TRBV6-1, the J gene TRBJ2-7; 10 bases map to TRBD2. CDR1 is MNHNS, CDR2 SASEGT, per germline. V lost 0 bases to trimming and J lost 0 bases; unmatched junction nucleotides: 20. The CDR3 runs 22 residues. For the CDR3, the DNA is TGTGCCAGCAGTGAAGCGCTTCGTTACAGGACTAGCGGATCTTTTAGCTCCTACGAGCAGTACTTC. This gives the protein CASSEALRYRTSGSFSSYEQYF.

A single count supports this clone. CDR3 nucleotide sequence: TGTGCCAGCAGTCTGGCAGGTGGAATCCAGCCCCAGCATTTT. Protein sequence: CASSLAGGIQPQHF. The rearrangement uses TRBV28 and TRBJ1-5; D remains ambiguous. V gave up 5 bases and J gave up 7 bases, with 15 bases separating them. This CDR3 contains 14 residues. CDR1 is MDHEN and CDR2 is SYDVKM in the germline V gene.

The V call is TRBV19, the J call TRBJ2-7; D remains unclear. Trimming stripped 4 bases from V and 7 bases from J, with 14 bases between. Per the germline V gene, CDR1 is LNHDA and CDR2 is SQIVND (reference sequence). This CDR3 has 13 residues. CDR3 sequence reads: CASSTGRVGEQYF. The CDR3 DNA reads as TGTGCCAGTAGTACTGGACGGGTGGGGGAGCAGTACTTC. Full variable domain (remainder filled in from reference TRBV19 and TRBJ2-7): DGGITQSPKYLFRKEGQNVTLSCEQNLNHDAMYWYRQDPGQGLRLIYYSQIVNDFQKGDIAEGYSVSREKKESFPLTVTSAQKNPTAFYLCASSTGRVGEQYFGPGTRLTVT.

This sequence joins TRBV5-6 and TRBJ2-1; the match to TRBD2 covers 11 bases. The CDR3 is 16 residues long. In germline, CDR1 is SGHDT, CDR2 YYEEEE. J was trimmed by 6 bases and V by 2 bases; bases with no gene match: 7. CDR3 loop: CASSFLTSGSSNEQFF. The CDR3 nucleotides are TGTGCCAGCAGCTTTCTAACTAGCGGGAGTAGCAATGAGCAGTTCTTC.

This chain connects TRBV14 to TRBJ1-2, with 7 bases that match TRBD1. The CDR3 is made up of 15 amino acids. V lost 1 base and J lost 8; bases outside the gene matches: 10. Per the germline V gene, CDR1 is SGHDN and CDR2 is FVKESK. CDR3 region: CASSQGWAGGGGYTF. DNA of the CDR3: TGTGCCAGCAGCCAAGGTTGGGCAGGGGGAGGCGGCTACACCTTC.